These 20 T cell receptor beta chains originate from one sample sequenced in a study of human T cells and chemical hapten exposure. TCRdb redid the calling of the RACE reads with MiXCR, one entry per CDR3 protein. Here the sample spans about 380,000 distinct CDR3 sequences, approximately 5.1% being singletons. The time point was: patch test 1, 2 weeks after DPC sensitization. The treatment: therapeutic diphenylcyclopropenone sensitization with weekly scalp DPC. Material: whole blood, obtained in connection with sensitization to the hapten diphenylcyclopropenone (DPC). The source is a woman in her fifties or sixties with alopecia areata. Some clones in this sample may be carry-over from other donors' samples.

V and J are TRBV6-5 and TRBJ2-3, with TRBD1 matching 8 bases. The CDR3 runs to 16 residues. Germline assignment: CDR1 MNHEY and CDR2 SVGAGI. V was clipped by 3 bases and J by 5 bases; unmatched bases: 10. CDR3 protein: CASSYSGQGMEDTQYF. The DNA of the CDR3 is TGTGCCAGCAGTTATTCCGGACAGGGTATGGAAGATACGCAGTATTTT.

This clonotype has at least ten counts. The CDR3 DNA follows: TGTGCCAGCAGCACTAGCGGGGGGTACACAGATACGCAGTATTTT. It is translated as CASSTSGGYTDTQYF. V and J are TRBV3-1 and TRBJ2-3; 12 bases map to TRBD2. J lost 2 bases, V lost 5 bases, and 2 bases had no gene match. Looked up from germline, CDR1 is LGHDT and CDR2 is YNNKEL (reference sequence). CDR3 size: 15 residues.

The rearrangement joins TRBV2 to TRBJ2-3; TRBD2 agrees at 11 bases. Per germline, CDR1 SNHLY and CDR2 FYNNEI. The CDR3 loop spans 14 amino acids. V trimming: 7 bases; J trimming: 4 bases; junction bases outside the gene matches: 4. The CDR3 region is CASKTSGGADTQYF. DNA of the CDR3: TGTGCCAGCAAAACTAGCGGGGGTGCAGATACGCAGTATTTT. The variable domain in full, completed from reference TRBV2 and TRBJ2-3, reads EPEVTQTPSHQVTQMGQEVILRCVPISNHLYFYWYRQILGQKVEFLVSFYNNEISEKSEIFDDQFSVERPDGSNFTLKIRSTKLEDSAMYFCASKTSGGADTQYFGPGTRLTVL.

There are a few counts of this clonotype. This chain joins TRBV13 and TRBJ2-1; 9 nucleotides match TRBD2. The CDR3 extends over 16 amino acids. Germline CDR1 reads PRHDT; CDR2 reads FYEKMQ (reference sequence). J lost 2 bases, V lost 5 bases, and 7 bases had no gene match. The DNA of the CDR3 is TGTGCCAGCAGCACCCGACTAGCGGAAGCCTACAATGAGCAGTTCTTC. Amino acid sequence: CASSTRLAEAYNEQFF.

J is TRBJ1-2 and V is TRBV6-2 or TRBV6-3; D gene ambiguous. Germline V gene lookup returns CDR1 MNHEY and CDR2 SVGEGT. Trimming removed 3 bases from V and 4 bases from J, with 21 bases in between. The CDR3 covers 17 residues. CDR3 residues: CASSYPGVRATTYGYTF. CDR3 nucleotide sequence: TGTGCCAGCAGTTATCCCGGTGTGAGGGCCACGACCTATGGCTACACCTTC.

This clonotype was seen more than once but under ten times. This chain connects TRBV28 to TRBJ1-2; 12 bases are a match to TRBD1. CDR1 and CDR2 (germline): MDHEN, SYDVKM. The junction had 15 bases not matched to a gene; V was cut back by 9 bases and J by 4 bases. The CDR3 has 17 residues. CDR3 sequence (DNA): TGTGCCAGTACGAATCCGGGACAGGGGGCCCTCTTCTATGGCTACACCTTC. Amino acids: CASTNPGQGALFYGYTF.

The table lists this clonotype with a few counts. J is TRBJ2-3 and V is TRBV7-9; D is uncertain. The ends were cut back, 0 bases at V and 5 bases at J, with 12 bases in the middle. The CDR3 extends over 15 amino acids. Germline V gene lookup returns CDR1 SEHNR and CDR2 FQNEAQ (reference sequence). CDR3 DNA sequence: TGTGCCAGCAGCTTAGCAGGGTCATCACAAGATACGCAGTATTTT. Amino acid sequence: CASSLAGSSQDTQYF.

This clonotype was detected many times. This chain connects TRBV29-1 to TRBJ1-1; a possible D gene is TRBD1 (6 bases). CDR3 length equals 13 residues. Trimming removed 3 bases at V and 0 bases at J, with 8 bases between. Germline V gives CDR1 SQVTM, CDR2 ANQGSEA. This CDR3 reads CSVDEGVNTEAFF. CDR3 DNA: TGCAGCGTTGATGAGGGGGTGAACACTGAAGCTTTCTTT. The variable domain in full, completed from reference TRBV29-1 and TRBJ1-1, reads SAVISQKPSRDICQRGTSLTIQCQVDSQVTMMFWYRQQPGQSLTLIATANQGSEATYESGFVIDKFPISRPNLTFSTLTVSNMSPEDSSIYLCSVDEGVNTEAFFGQGTRLTVV.

This clonotype was seen a few times. The V and J genes are TRBV5-1 and TRBJ2-3; 7 bases align to TRBD1. Germline V gene data show CDR1 as SGHRS and CDR2 as YFSETQ. The CDR3 contains 14 residues. Unmatched junction bases numbered 7, after V lost 4 bases and J lost 5 bases. The chain's CDR3 is CASSMGQIEDTQYF. In DNA form, the CDR3 reads TGCGCCAGCAGCATGGGACAGATTGAAGATACGCAGTATTTT.

Ten or more counts support this clonotype. This rearrangement joins TRBV10-3 to TRBJ2-7, with no clear D. The CDR3 length is 12 residues. V dropped 2 bases and J dropped 3 bases, with 5 bases sitting between them. Germline assignment: CDR1 ENHRY and CDR2 SYGVKD. This chain's CDR3 is CAISEGDYEQYF. CDR3 DNA: TGTGCCATCAGTGAGGGAGACTACGAGCAGTACTTC.

This clonotype has ten or more counts. The chain carries TRBV5-6 and TRBJ1-1; possibly TRBD1 for D (5 bases). The CDR3 is made up of 14 amino acids. From germline, CDR1 is SGHDT and CDR2 YYEEEE. The ends were cut back, 4 bases at V and 2 bases at J, with 12 bases in the middle. The CDR3 DNA reads TGTGCCAGCAGCGCGGGACGGCGAAACACTGAAGCTTTCTTT. As protein: CASSAGRRNTEAFF.

CDR3 bases: TGTGCCAGTGGGCCCCAAGGGGATACGCAGTATTTT. Translating gives CASGPQGDTQYF. The chain is built from TRBV19 and TRBJ2-3; D gene ambiguous. Per the germline V gene, CDR1 is LNHDA and CDR2 is SQIVND (reference sequence). This CDR3 is 12 amino acids long. Deletions cut 8 bases from V and 6 bases from J, with 12 bases between.

This clonotype was observed many times. This sequence joins TRBV4-3 and TRBJ2-3; D not certain. The CDR3 is made up of 19 amino acids. The V gene's germline CDR1 is LGHNA and CDR2 YSLEER. Trimming took off 1 base at V and 0 bases at J, with 20 bases between the two ends. CDR3 loop: CASSQVGYSTPLSTDTQYF. The CDR3 DNA is TGCGCCAGCAGCCAAGTCGGCTATTCGACACCCCTGAGCACAGATACGCAGTATTTT.

The sample holds many counts of this clonotype. A read error may account for a junction end that differs from germline. J is TRBJ2-7 and V is TRBV7-9; D is unclear. This CDR3 region has 8 residues. Looked up from germline, CDR1 is SEHNR and CDR2 is FQNEAQ (reference sequence). CDR3 nucleotide sequence: TGTGCCAGCAGCCCGTCTTCCTTC. The encoded protein is CASSPSSF. The variable domain in full, with the rest retrieved from reference TRBV7-9 and TRBJ2-7, is DTGVSQNPRHKITKRGQNVTFRCDPISEHNRLYWYRQTLGQGPEFLTYFQNEAQLEKSRLLSDRFSAERPKGSFSTLEIQRTEQGDSAMYLCASSPSSFGPGTRLTVT.

J is TRBJ1-5 and V is TRBV20-1; D may be TRBD1 (6 bases). In germline, CDR1 is DFQATT, CDR2 SNEGSKA (reference sequence). V was clipped by 0 bases and J by 7 bases, with 19 bases between them. The CDR3 is made up of 16 amino acids. CDR3 loop: CSAREGGRGLGQPQHF. The CDR3 DNA follows: TGCAGTGCTAGAGAGGGTGGCAGGGGTCTGGGGCAGCCCCAGCATTTT.

This clonotype was seen at least ten times. The V and J genes are TRBV7-2 and TRBJ2-3; no definite D call. Germline V gene data show CDR1 as SGHTA and CDR2 as FQGNSA. The CDR3 extends over 12 amino acids. Trimming pared 4 bases from V and 4 bases from J, leaving 6 bases between. The CDR3: CASSWRSDTQYF. The CDR3 DNA follows: TGTGCCAGCAGCTGGAGATCAGATACGCAGTATTTT.

This clonotype was seen only a few times. The chain is built from TRBV5-6 and TRBJ2-7, with no clear D. CDR3 length equals 14 residues. Trimming pared 1 base from V and 2 bases from J, leaving 10 bases between. CDR1 is SGHDT and CDR2 is YYEEEE in the germline V gene. CDR3: CASSLRPAPYEQYF. As DNA, the CDR3 is TGTGCCAGCAGCTTGCGCCCCGCTCCCTACGAGCAGTACTTC.

This clonotype was seen many times. V usage is TRBV6-1 and J usage is TRBJ1-1; D is unresolved. V gave up 1 base and J gave up 1 base, with 7 bases separating them. Looked up from germline, CDR1 is MNHNS and CDR2 is SASEGT. The CDR3 length is 14 residues. CDR3 in DNA: TGTGCCAGCAGTGAAGATCCGGGGAACACTGAAGCTTTCTTT. It specifies CASSEDPGNTEAFF.

In this sample, this clonotype turned up a few times. This sequence joins TRBV11-1 and TRBJ1-1; 10 bases line up with TRBD1. CDR1 is SGHAT, CDR2 FQDESV, per germline (reference sequence). The length of the CDR3 is 17 residues. Germline trimming cut 0 bases from V and 1 base from J; bases unmatched to any gene: 5. The CDR3 coding sequence is TGTGCCAGCAGCTTAGCCCTGGACAGGGGGTGGAACACTGAAGCTTTCTTT. It specifies CASSLALDRGWNTEAFF. Full variable domain (rest looked up from reference TRBV11-1 and TRBJ1-1): EAEVAQSPRYKITEKSQAVAFWCDPISGHATLYWYRQILGQGPELLVQFQDESVVDDSQLPKDRFSAERLKGVDSTLKIQPAELGDSAMYLCASSLALDRGWNTEAFFGQGTRLTVV.

V is TRBV3-1 and J is TRBJ2-3, with TRBD2 matching 10 bases. This CDR3 spans 17 amino acids. The germline gives CDR1 LGHDT, CDR2 YNNKEL (reference sequence). The V gene end was trimmed by 4 bases and the J gene end by 4 bases; junction bases not matched to a gene: 11. The DNA of the CDR3 is TGTGCCAGCAGCCTCCGTGACAGCGGGGGGGGTGCAGATACGCAGTATTTT. Translating it yields CASSLRDSGGGADTQYF.